Listed below are T cell receptor beta chains from one sample, sequenced in a study of blood T cell repertoires in COVID-19. Some clones are missing from TCRdb's copy, which holds only in-frame ones; the method was immunoSEQ multiplex PCR. The table lists roughly 330,000 clones, more than 75% of them singletons. The sequenced sample was PBMCs or T cells enriched from blood (not recorded which). The receptor set was obtained from a woman aged 30 to 39 who had recovered from COVID-19. Each CDR3 is given with its conserved first and last residue. The D gene is left open where the match is weak. Clone size is stated in some rows and not others, as once, few, many or a class when expanded.

D gene: -; clone size: -; J gene: TRBJ2-1; CDR3 length: 13; V gene: TRBV2; CDR3 protein: CASSKSDWNEQFF; CDR3 DNA: TGTGCCAGCAGTAAATCGGACTGGAATGAGCAGTTCTTC
D gene: TRBD2; clone size: -; J gene: TRBJ2-3; CDR3 length: 15; V gene: TRBV13; CDR3 protein: CASSFGRGGTDTQYF; CDR3 DNA: TGTGCCAGCAGCTTTGGACGGGGGGGCACAGATACGCAGTATTTT
D gene: -; clone size: once; J gene: TRBJ1-4; CDR3 length: 16; V gene: TRBV10-3; CDR3 protein: CAISENRQATNEKLFF; CDR3 DNA: TGTGCCATCAGTGAGAACAGACAGGCAACTAATGAAAAACTGTTTTTT
D gene: TRBD1; clone size: -; J gene: TRBJ1-2; CDR3 length: 16; V gene: TRBV5-1; CDR3 protein: CASSLVGTGGEDGYTF; CDR3 DNA: TGCGCCAGCAGCTTGGTCGGGACAGGGGGCGAGGATGGCTACACCTTC
D gene: TRBD2; clone size: -; J gene: TRBJ2-7; CDR3 length: 16; V gene: TRBV5-1; CDR3 protein: CASSPTSGGPLMEQYF; CDR3 DNA: TGCGCCAGCAGCCCGACTAGCGGGGGGCCCCTTATGGAGCAGTACTTC
D gene: TRBD1; clone size: -; J gene: TRBJ2-2; CDR3 length: 15; V gene: TRBV4-1; CDR3 protein: CASSHGTVNTGELFF; CDR3 DNA: TGCGCCAGCAGCCACGGGACAGTAAACACCGGGGAGCTGTTTTTT
D gene: TRBD1; clone size: once; J gene: TRBJ1-1; CDR3 length: 13; V gene: TRBV28; CDR3 protein: CASSLGQDTEAFF; CDR3 DNA: TGTGCCAGCAGTTTGGGACAGGACACTGAAGCTTTCTTT
D gene: -; clone size: -; J gene: TRBJ1-2; CDR3 length: 17; V gene: TRBV5-1; CDR3 protein: CASSLERTAGFGYGYTF; CDR3 DNA: TGCGCCAGCAGCTTGGAAAGGACAGCGGGGTTCGGCTATGGCTACACCTTC
D gene: TRBD1; clone size: once; J gene: TRBJ1-1; CDR3 length: 14; V gene: TRBV7-2; CDR3 protein: CASILSPGGTEAFF; CDR3 DNA: TGTGCCAGCATCCTTAGTCCAGGGGGCACTGAAGCTTTCTTT
D gene: -; clone size: -; J gene: TRBJ1-1; CDR3 length: 15; V gene: TRBV7-8; CDR3 protein: CASSLGRRVNTEAFF; CDR3 DNA: TGTGCCAGCAGCTTAGGGCGGAGGGTGAACACTGAAGCTTTCTTT
D gene: TRBD1; clone size: once; J gene: TRBJ2-7; CDR3 length: 17; V gene: TRBV11-2; CDR3 protein: CASSFKSGTGRIYEQYF; CDR3 DNA: TGTGCCAGCAGCTTCAAATCCGGGACAGGGAGGATCTACGAGCAGTACTTC
D gene: TRBD1; clone size: -; J gene: TRBJ2-7; CDR3 length: 15; V gene: TRBV5-1; CDR3 protein: CASSLGQGKTYEQYF; CDR3 DNA: TGCGCCAGCAGCTTGGGACAGGGAAAGACCTACGAGCAGTACTTC
D gene: TRBD1; clone size: -; J gene: TRBJ1-4; CDR3 length: 14; V gene: TRBV6-5; CDR3 protein: CASRNRGNYEKLFF; CDR3 DNA: TGTGCCAGCAGAAACAGGGGGAACTATGAAAAACTGTTTTTT
D gene: -; clone size: -; J gene: TRBJ2-7; CDR3 length: 16; V gene: TRBV29-1; CDR3 protein: CSVLGSPTGRVHEQYF; CDR3 DNA: TGCAGCGTTTTGGGTTCCCCAACAGGGAGAGTACACGAGCAGTACTTC
D gene: TRBD1; clone size: -; J gene: TRBJ2-2; CDR3 length: 16; V gene: TRBV5-1; CDR3 protein: CASSLRDRGTTGELFF; CDR3 DNA: TGCGCCAGCAGCCTTCGGGACAGGGGGACCACCGGGGAGCTGTTTTTT
D gene: -; clone size: -; J gene: TRBJ1-4; CDR3 length: 13; V gene: TRBV28; CDR3 protein: CASSTPLGAKLFF; CDR3 DNA: TGTGCCAGCAGCACCCCTTTGGGGGCTAAACTGTTTTTT
D gene: -; clone size: -; J gene: TRBJ1-2; CDR3 length: 13; V gene: TRBV6-6; CDR3 protein: CASGPQSFYGYTF; CDR3 DNA: TGTGCCAGCGGGCCCCAGAGCTTCTATGGCTACACCTTC
D gene: -; clone size: -; J gene: TRBJ1-2; CDR3 length: 15; V gene: TRBV9; CDR3 protein: CASSVGRVVGAGYTF; CDR3 DNA: TGTGCCAGCAGCGTGGGCAGGGTCGTTGGAGCTGGCTACACCTTC
D gene: -; clone size: -; J gene: TRBJ1-2; CDR3 length: 14; V gene: TRBV4-2; CDR3 protein: CASSQVGGRYGYTF; CDR3 DNA: TGTGCCAGCAGCCAAGTGGGGGGGCGCTATGGCTACACCTTC
D gene: TRBD2; clone size: -; J gene: TRBJ2-2; CDR3 length: 16; V gene: TRBV5-4; CDR3 protein: CASRGRTSGHTGELFF; CDR3 DNA: TGTGCCAGCAGGGGAAGGACTAGCGGGCACACCGGGGAGCTGTTTTTT
D gene: TRBD1; clone size: -; J gene: TRBJ1-2; CDR3 length: 21; V gene: TRBV4-3; CDR3 protein: CASSPQSGMESGQGRCDSYTF; CDR3 DNA: TGCGCCAGCAGCCCACAAAGTGGGATGGAGTCGGGACAGGGCCGTTGTGATAGCTACACCTTC
D gene: -; clone size: -; J gene: TRBJ1-2; CDR3 length: 14; V gene: TRBV29-1; CDR3 protein: CSVGARGGGRGYTF; CDR3 DNA: TGCAGCGTTGGGGCCCGAGGGGGGGGTCGAGGCTACACCTTC
D gene: TRBD1; clone size: -; J gene: TRBJ1-1; CDR3 length: 16; V gene: TRBV2; CDR3 protein: CASRTRTGPLNTEAFF; CDR3 DNA: TGTGCCAGCAGAACGCGGACAGGCCCTTTGAACACTGAAGCTTTCTTT
D gene: -; clone size: -; J gene: TRBJ1-1; CDR3 length: 13; V gene: TRBV6-1; CDR3 protein: CASSEDWPTEAFF; CDR3 DNA: TGTGCCAGCAGTGAAGATTGGCCCACTGAAGCTTTCTTT
D gene: -; clone size: -; J gene: TRBJ1-4; CDR3 length: 15; V gene: TRBV4-3; CDR3 protein: CASSLYSTTNEKLFF; CDR3 DNA: TGCGCCAGCAGCCTATACAGTACAACTAATGAAAAACTGTTTTTT
D gene: TRBD1; clone size: -; J gene: TRBJ1-5; CDR3 length: 15; V gene: TRBV6-1; CDR3 protein: CASSEGQGWGQPQHF; CDR3 DNA: TGTGCCAGCAGTGAAGGACAGGGGTGGGGACAGCCCCAGCATTTT
D gene: TRBD2; clone size: -; J gene: TRBJ2-1; CDR3 length: 15; V gene: TRBV19; CDR3 protein: CASSMSGGSYNEQFF; CDR3 DNA: TGTGCCAGTAGTATGTCGGGGGGTTCCTACAATGAGCAGTTCTTC
D gene: -; clone size: -; J gene: TRBJ2-7; CDR3 length: 15; V gene: TRBV9; CDR3 protein: CASSVGATLPDEQYF; CDR3 DNA: TGTGCCAGCAGCGTAGGCGCGACACTCCCAGACGAGCAGTACTTC
D gene: -; clone size: once; J gene: TRBJ1-2; CDR3 length: 14; V gene: TRBV7-7; CDR3 protein: CASSPPPGAYGYTF; CDR3 DNA: TGTGCCAGCAGCCCGCCCCCAGGGGCCTATGGCTACACCTTC
D gene: -; clone size: -; J gene: TRBJ1-3; CDR3 length: 12; V gene: TRBV12-3/TRBV12-4; CDR3 protein: CASSYRLDTIYF; CDR3 DNA: TGTGCCAGCAGTTACAGGTTGGACACCATATATTTT
D gene: -; clone size: -; J gene: TRBJ1-1; CDR3 length: 14; V gene: TRBV4-3; CDR3 protein: CASSQAGARTEAFF; CDR3 DNA: TGCGCCAGCAGCCAAGCTGGGGCACGTACTGAAGCTTTCTTT